This TCR beta chain was sequenced for a study of regulatory T cells in long-lasting Graves disease. With iRepertoire HTBI primers and Arm-PCR of CDR3 regions, TCR beta libraries were built. Per the original data handling: Looking across samples, the authors found 55 to 80 TRBV and 14 to 15 TRBJ segments. TCRdb reanalysed the multiplex PCR reads using MiXCR and keeps one entry per CDR3 protein. The V and J calls were not made by the authors but by TCRdb's processing. The data hold around 430,000 distinct CDR3 sequences, with roughly 22% observed a single time. Time point reported: persistent/refractory GD, antithyroid drugs over 5 years with positive TRAb. Construction of the TCR library relied on RNA isolated from PBMCs. Staff drew nine milliliters of peripheral blood into EDTA tubes. This clonotype was picked up many times. Its antigen is currently unknown. The germline CDR1 and CDR2 sequences are SQVTM and ANQGSEA. This CDR3 comprises 15 residues. The V gene lost 0 bases and the J gene lost 5 bases, with 13 bases spanning the gap.

Findings and limits, study-wide: The work looked only at peripheral blood and did not look at thyroid tissue. Persistent Graves' patients showed reduced TCR diversity versus newly diagnosed patients.

Material: peripheral blood mononuclear cells (PBMCs), obtained when the disease was refractory, from a patient treated with antithyroid drugs. This clonotype was obtained from a female donor with Graves disease. The V gene is TRBV29-1, the J gene TRBJ2-2, with D possibly being TRBD2 (5 bases). CDR3 region: CSVEDPRGLTGELFF. The DNA of the CDR3 is TGCAGCGTTGAAGACCCCCGAGGGCTAACCGGGGAGCTGTTTTTT.